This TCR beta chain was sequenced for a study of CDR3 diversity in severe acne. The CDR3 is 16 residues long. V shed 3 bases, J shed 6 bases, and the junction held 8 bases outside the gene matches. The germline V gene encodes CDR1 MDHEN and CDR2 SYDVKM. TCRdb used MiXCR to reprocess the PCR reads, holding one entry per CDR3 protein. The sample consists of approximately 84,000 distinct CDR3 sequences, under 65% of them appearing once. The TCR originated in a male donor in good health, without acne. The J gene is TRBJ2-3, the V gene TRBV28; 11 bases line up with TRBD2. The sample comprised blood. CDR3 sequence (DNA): TGTGCCAGCAGTTTGGGGGTATCTAGCGGGGGGGATACGCAGTATTTT. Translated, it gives CASSLGVSSGGDTQYF.